The following is a T cell receptor (beta chain) sequence with its context. Antigen specificity is unknown. This specimen includes other DNA sequences encoding the same CDR3. CDR3 size: 15 residues. Germline lookup yields CDR1 MNHEY and CDR2 SMNVEV (reference sequence). V dropped 5 bases and J dropped 6; count of bases not matched to a gene: 6. Every subset's genomic DNA went evenly onto several immunoSEQ plates. The repertoire was sequenced with immunoSEQ multiplex PCR; TCRdb's copy has only in-frame clones and lacks some. Found here are some 1,900,000 clones, 85% to 95% of them singletons; the top ten hold under 1.5%. Naive CD8 cells were CD45RO-negative, positively selected for CCR7, excluding terminally differentiated effector memory CD45RA+ cells. The source of the sample is a study of shared clonotypes between healthy human individuals. Study conclusions and caveats: The study sampled only blood, and tissue repertoires likely differ. Memory subsets generally showed smaller estimated richness than naive subsets did.

The V call is TRBV27, the J call TRBJ1-6; 8 positions agree with TRBD1. Sequencing was carried out using naive CD8+ T cells sorted from blood. This receptor was taken from a man between 18 and 35 years old in good health. CDR3 bases: TGTGCCAGCAGTCCCGGACAGGGAGCTAATTCACCCCTCCACTTT. Its protein is CASSPGQGANSPLHF.